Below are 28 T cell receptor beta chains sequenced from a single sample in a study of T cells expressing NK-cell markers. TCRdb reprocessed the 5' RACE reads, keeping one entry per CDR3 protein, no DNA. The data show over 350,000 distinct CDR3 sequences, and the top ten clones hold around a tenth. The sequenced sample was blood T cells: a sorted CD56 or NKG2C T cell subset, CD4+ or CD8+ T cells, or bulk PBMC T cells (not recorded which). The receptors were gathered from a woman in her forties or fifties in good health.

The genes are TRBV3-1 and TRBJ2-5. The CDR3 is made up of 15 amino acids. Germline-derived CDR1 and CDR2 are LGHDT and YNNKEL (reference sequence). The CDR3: CASSQTRVSQETQYF.

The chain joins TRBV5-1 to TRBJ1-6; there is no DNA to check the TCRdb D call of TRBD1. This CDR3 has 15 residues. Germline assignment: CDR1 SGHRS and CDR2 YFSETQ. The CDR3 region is CASSLTGTDNSPLHF.

CDR3: CASSLGRARSKQNIQYF. The chain couples TRBV4-1 to TRBJ2-4; as DNA is missing, the TRBD1 call by TCRdb cannot be tested. The CDR3 is 17 amino acids. CDR1 and CDR2 (germline): MGHRA, YSYEKL.

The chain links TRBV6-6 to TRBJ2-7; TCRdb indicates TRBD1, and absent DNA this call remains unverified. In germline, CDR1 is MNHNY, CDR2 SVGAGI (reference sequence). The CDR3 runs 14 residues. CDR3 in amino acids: CASCSVQGAKGQYF.

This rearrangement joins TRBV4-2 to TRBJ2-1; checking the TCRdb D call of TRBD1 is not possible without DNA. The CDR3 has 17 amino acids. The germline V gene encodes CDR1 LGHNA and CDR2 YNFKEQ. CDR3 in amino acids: CASSQDLVSPDYNEQFF.

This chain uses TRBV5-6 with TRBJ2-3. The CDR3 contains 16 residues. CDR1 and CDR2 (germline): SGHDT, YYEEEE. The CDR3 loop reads CASSLGPIGRTDTQYF.

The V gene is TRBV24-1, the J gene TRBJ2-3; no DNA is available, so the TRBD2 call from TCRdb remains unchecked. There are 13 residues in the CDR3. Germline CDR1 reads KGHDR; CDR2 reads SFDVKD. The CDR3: CATAGGREDTQYF.

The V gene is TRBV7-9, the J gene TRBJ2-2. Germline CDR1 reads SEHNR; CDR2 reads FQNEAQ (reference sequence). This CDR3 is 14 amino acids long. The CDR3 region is CASSSHLATGELFF.

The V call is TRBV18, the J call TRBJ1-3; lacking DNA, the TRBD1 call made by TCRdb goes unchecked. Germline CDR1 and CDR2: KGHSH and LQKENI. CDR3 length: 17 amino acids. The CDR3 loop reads CASSTTGTGFSGNTIYF.

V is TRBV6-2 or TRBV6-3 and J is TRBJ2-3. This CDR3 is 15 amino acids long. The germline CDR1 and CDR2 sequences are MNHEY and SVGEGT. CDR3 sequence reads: CASSYSGPVTDTQYF.

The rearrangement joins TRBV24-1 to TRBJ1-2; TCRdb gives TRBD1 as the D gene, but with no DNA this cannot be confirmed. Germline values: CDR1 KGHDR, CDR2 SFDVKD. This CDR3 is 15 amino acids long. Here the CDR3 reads CATSDERTGHYGYTF.

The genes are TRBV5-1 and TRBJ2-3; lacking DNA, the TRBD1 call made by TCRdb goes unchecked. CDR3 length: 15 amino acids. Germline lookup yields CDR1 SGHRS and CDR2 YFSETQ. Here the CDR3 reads CASSPLGATTDTQYF.

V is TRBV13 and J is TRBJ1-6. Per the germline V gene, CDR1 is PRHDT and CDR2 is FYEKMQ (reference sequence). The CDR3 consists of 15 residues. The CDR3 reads CASSFRQRPGSPLHF.

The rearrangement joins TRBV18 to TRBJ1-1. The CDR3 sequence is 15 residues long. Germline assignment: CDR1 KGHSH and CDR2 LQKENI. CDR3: CASSPQTVPGTEAFF.

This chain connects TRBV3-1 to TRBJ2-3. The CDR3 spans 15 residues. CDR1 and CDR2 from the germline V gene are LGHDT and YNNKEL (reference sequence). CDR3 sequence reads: CASSQDLDPSDTQYF.

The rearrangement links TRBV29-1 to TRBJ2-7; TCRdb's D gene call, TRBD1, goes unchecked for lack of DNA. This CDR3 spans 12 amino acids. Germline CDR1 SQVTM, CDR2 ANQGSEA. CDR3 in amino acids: CSGRAGQSEQYF.

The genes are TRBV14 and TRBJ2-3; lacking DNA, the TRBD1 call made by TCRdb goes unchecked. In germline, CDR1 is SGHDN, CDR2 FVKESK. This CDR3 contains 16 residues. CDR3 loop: CASSQGVRANSDTQYF.

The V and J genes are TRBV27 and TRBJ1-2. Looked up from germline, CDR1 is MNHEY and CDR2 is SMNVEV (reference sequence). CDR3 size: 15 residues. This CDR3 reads CASSLNMAFNYGYTF.

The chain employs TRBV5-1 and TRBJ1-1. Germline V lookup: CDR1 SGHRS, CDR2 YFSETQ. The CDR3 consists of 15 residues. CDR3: CASKTSVRENTEAFF.

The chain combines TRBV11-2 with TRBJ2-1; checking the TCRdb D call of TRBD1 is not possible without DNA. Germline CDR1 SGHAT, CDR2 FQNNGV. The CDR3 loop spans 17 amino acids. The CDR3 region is CASSPPSRGQDYNEQFF.

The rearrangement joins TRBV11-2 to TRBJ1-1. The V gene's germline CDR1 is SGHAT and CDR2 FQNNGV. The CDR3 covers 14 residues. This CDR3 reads CASRPNHLNTEAFF.

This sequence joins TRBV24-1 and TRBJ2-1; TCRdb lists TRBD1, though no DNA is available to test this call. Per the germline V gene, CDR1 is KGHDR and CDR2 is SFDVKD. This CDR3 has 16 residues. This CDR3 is CATSDFRARGKNEQFF.

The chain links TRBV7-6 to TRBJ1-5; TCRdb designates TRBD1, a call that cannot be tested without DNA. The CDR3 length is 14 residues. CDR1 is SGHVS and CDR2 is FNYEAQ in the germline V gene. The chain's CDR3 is CASSYLGDNQPQHF.

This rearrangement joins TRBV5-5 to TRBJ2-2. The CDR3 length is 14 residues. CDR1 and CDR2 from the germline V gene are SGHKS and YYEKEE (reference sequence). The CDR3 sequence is CASSLARNTGELFF. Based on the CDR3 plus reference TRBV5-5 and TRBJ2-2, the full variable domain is DAGVTQSPTHLIKTRGQQVTLRCSPISGHKSVSWYQQVLGQGPQFIFQYYEKEERGRGNFPDRFSARQFPNYSSELNVNALLLGDSALYLCASSLARNTGELFFGEGSRLTVL.

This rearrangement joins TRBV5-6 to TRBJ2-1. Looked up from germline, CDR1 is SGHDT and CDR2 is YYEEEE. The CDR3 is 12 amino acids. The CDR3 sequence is CASSWTQNEQFF.

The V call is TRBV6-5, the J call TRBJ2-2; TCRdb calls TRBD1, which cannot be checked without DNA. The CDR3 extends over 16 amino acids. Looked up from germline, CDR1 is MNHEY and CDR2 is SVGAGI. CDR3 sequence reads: CASSSGQGANTGELFF.

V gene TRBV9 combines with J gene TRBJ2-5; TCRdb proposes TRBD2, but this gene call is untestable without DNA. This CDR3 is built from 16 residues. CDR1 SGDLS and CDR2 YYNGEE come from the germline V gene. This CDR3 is CASSVGTSGIKETQYF.

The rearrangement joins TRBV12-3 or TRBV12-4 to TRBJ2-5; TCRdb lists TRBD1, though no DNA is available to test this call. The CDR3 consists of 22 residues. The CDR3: CASSLRQGLRLGGNRREETQYF.